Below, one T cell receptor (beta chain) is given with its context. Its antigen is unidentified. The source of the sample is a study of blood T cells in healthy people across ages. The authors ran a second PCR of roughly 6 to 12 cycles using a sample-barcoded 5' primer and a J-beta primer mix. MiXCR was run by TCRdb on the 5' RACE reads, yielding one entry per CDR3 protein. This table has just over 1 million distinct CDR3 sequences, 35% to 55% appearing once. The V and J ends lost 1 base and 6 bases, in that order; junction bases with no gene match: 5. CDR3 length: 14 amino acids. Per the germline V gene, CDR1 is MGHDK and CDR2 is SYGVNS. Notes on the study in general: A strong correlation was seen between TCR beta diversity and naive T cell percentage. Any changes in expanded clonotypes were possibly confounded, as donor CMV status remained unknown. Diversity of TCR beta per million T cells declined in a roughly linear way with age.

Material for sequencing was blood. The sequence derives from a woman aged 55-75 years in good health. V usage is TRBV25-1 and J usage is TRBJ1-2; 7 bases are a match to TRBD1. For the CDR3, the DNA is TGTGCCAGCAGTGAATCAGGGGGTGGGCATGGCTACACCTTC. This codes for CASSESGGGHGYTF.